The sequence of this T cell receptor (beta chain) was determined in a study of T cells in Graves' hyperthyroidism and ophthalmopathy. Notes on the study in general: Clonotypes that were expanded in thyroid above 0.001 mostly appeared in blood too.

As to this clonotype: Its antigen remains unidentified.

Researchers amplified the TCR beta CDR3 regions from RNA transcripts. Carried out on the TCR CDR3, a first-round RT-PCR used the HTBI primer set. TCRdb fed the multiplex PCR reads into MiXCR, producing one record per CDR3 protein. Found here are around 540,000 distinct CDR3 sequences, about 45% of them singletons; the top ten hold roughly 8.2%. Germline CDR1 and CDR2: MGHDK and SYGVNS. V gave up 2 bases and J gave up 3 bases; unmatched junction bases: 4. CDR3 size: 15 residues. The chain is built from TRBV25-1 and TRBJ1-3; 7 nucleotides match TRBD1. The sequence came from a young woman with Graves' hyperthyroidism. Sequenced sample: peripheral blood or thyroid tissue (not recorded which). The CDR3 here is CASSEEGASGNTIYF. The CDR3 bases are TGTGCCAGCAGTGAAGAGGGGGCGAGTGGAAACACCATATATTTT.